A single sample is the source of the 29 T cell receptor beta chains below, sequenced in a study of vaccination effects on CD4 cells after COVID-19. These receptors' targets are unknown. Antigen-specific CD4+ T cells were expanded with viral peptide pools in the ViraFEST assay before sequencing. Upon completion of under eleven days in culture, CD4+ T cells were isolated. This individual contracted SARS-CoV-2 between March and December 2020, as verified by PCR. Sequencing used immunoSEQ multiplex PCR; TCRdb keeps in-frame clones, though not all of them. The sample records tens of thousands of clones, under 85% being singletons. The sample in question was CD4+ T cells from PBMCs cultured with a peptide pool, obtained before COVID-19 vaccination. The receptors were sampled from a human donor who had a prior SARS-CoV-2 infection.

V is TRBV6-1 and J is TRBJ2-2; D uncertain. The CDR3 covers 14 residues. The germline CDR1 and CDR2 sequences are MNHNS and SASEGT. The ends were cut back, 1 base at V and 6 bases at J, with 9 bases in the middle. This CDR3 is CASSEDKGPGELFF. CDR3 DNA: TGTGCCAGCAGTGAAGATAAGGGCCCCGGGGAGCTGTTTTTT.

This sequence joins TRBV12-3 or TRBV12-4 and TRBJ2-3, with TRBD2 as a possible D gene (7 bases). The CDR3 spans 13 residues. Deletions cut 3 bases from V and 6 bases from J, with 10 bases between. The CDR3 sequence: CASSLGGADTQYF. The CDR3 region has the DNA TGTGCCAGCAGTTTGGGGGGGGCCGATACGCAGTATTTT.

The gene calls are TRBV7-2 and TRBJ2-5, with 12 bases lining up with TRBD2. The CDR3 length is 14 residues. Per germline, CDR1 SGHTA and CDR2 FQGNSA. V lost 7 bases and J lost 5; bases outside the gene matches: 5. The CDR3 nucleotides are TGTGCCAGCAACCTAGCGGGAGGGGTGGAGACCCAGTACTTC. Its translation: CASNLAGGVETQYF.

The genes are TRBV10-3 and TRBJ1-1; the D is unclear. The germline V gene encodes CDR1 ENHRY and CDR2 SYGVKD. V shed 6 bases and J shed 3 bases, with 11 bases lying between them. The CDR3 is 13 residues long. The CDR3 coding sequence is TGTGCCATCAGACCGGGAGAGCACACTGAAGCTTTCTTT. It encodes CAIRPGEHTEAFF.

This clone was counted a single time. This chain links TRBV5-4 with TRBJ2-7, with 12 bases lining up with TRBD1. CDR3 length: 15 amino acids. Germline lookup yields CDR1 SGHNT and CDR2 YYREEE (reference sequence). Unmatched junction bases numbered 3, after V lost 4 bases and J lost 1 base. The CDR3 DNA reads TGTGCCAGCAGCCGGGGACAGGGGGCGTCCTACGAGCAGTACTTC. It translates to CASSRGQGASYEQYF.

The rearrangement joins TRBV18 to TRBJ1-2, with D unresolved. CDR3 length equals 16 residues. Trimming took off 2 bases at V and 8 bases at J, with 21 bases between the two ends. Germline V lookup: CDR1 KGHSH, CDR2 LQKENI. For the CDR3, the DNA is TGTGCCAGCTCACCATCGGGCACCTCCAAGGTCTTCGGCTACACCTTC. Translating gives CASSPSGTSKVFGYTF.

By sample share, this clone is medium-sized. The V and J genes are TRBV2 and TRBJ2-2; D might be TRBD2 (5 bases). The germline CDR1 and CDR2 sequences are SNHLY and FYNNEI. This CDR3 has 14 amino acids. Trimming left V 7 bases short and J 3 bases short, with 12 bases between. The chain's CDR3 is CASMTNSDTGELFF. The CDR3, as DNA: TGTGCCAGCATGACTAACAGTGACACCGGGGAGCTGTTTTTT. The complete variable domain, with remaining parts taken from reference TRBV2 and TRBJ2-2, reads EPEVTQTPSHQVTQMGQEVILRCVPISNHLYFYWYRQILGQKVEFLVSFYNNEISEKSEIFDDQFSVERPDGSNFTLKIRSTKLEDSAMYFCASMTNSDTGELFFGEGSRLTVL.

This clone was observed a single time. In nucleotides, the CDR3 is TGTGCCAGCAGCTTAGGTTCAAGGGGGACTAGGGGGTACATTCAGTACTTC. Translation: CASSLGSRGTRGYIQYF. The chain has TRBV7-8 and TRBJ2-4; 8 positions match TRBD2. With 1 base clipped from V and 8 bases from J, the junction kept 13 bases outside the gene matches. Germline values: CDR1 SGHVS, CDR2 FQNEAQ. This CDR3 is built from 17 residues.

The V and J genes are TRBV30 and TRBJ1-4, with TRBD1 identical over 11 bases. With V trimmed by 5 bases and J by 4 bases, 6 bases remained unmatched. This CDR3 has 15 residues. Germline CDR1 reads GTSNPN; CDR2 reads SVGIG (reference sequence). The CDR3 DNA sequence: TGTGCCTGGGGGACAGGGGGAGTATTTAATGAAAAACTGTTTTTT. It is translated as CAWGTGGVFNEKLFF. Full variable domain (rest looked up from reference TRBV30 and TRBJ1-4): SQTIHQWPATLVQPVGSPLSLECTVEGTSNPNLYWYRQAAGRGLQLLFYSVGIGQISSEVPQNLSASRPQDRQFILSSKKLLLSDSGFYLCAWGTGGVFNEKLFFGSGTQLSVL.

This chain joins TRBV20-1 and TRBJ1-2, with 7 nucleotides matching TRBD1. Germline lookup yields CDR1 DFQATT and CDR2 SNEGSKA (reference sequence). Trimming at V came to 6 bases and at J to 6 bases, leaving 4 bases not matched to a gene. The CDR3 is 11 residues long. The CDR3 is CSAPGQDGYTF. CDR3 nucleotide sequence: TGCAGTGCCCCCGGACAGGATGGCTACACCTTC.

V and J are TRBV6-5 and TRBJ1-2, with 8 positions matching TRBD1. This CDR3 comprises 12 residues. Germline V gene lookup returns CDR1 MNHEY and CDR2 SVGAGI. The ends lost 8 bases at V and 2 bases at J; junction bases unmatched: 1. The CDR3 DNA sequence: TGTGCCAGCTGGACAGGGAACTATGGCTACACCTTC. It specifies CASWTGNYGYTF.

This chain's CDR3 is CASSYKVTSGANVLTF. The CDR3 DNA follows: TGTGCCAGCAGTTACAAGGTCACCTCTGGGGCCAACGTCCTGACTTTC. The V gene is TRBV6-5, the J gene TRBJ2-6; no reliable D call. CDR3 length equals 16 residues. V gave up 2 bases and J gave up 0 bases, with 8 bases separating them. Germline CDR1 is MNHEY and CDR2 is SVGAGI.

The chain employs TRBV13 and TRBJ2-2, with a weak D call TRBD1 (5 bases). V was pared by 2 bases and J by 5 bases, with 15 bases between. The CDR3 loop spans 16 amino acids. CDR1 PRHDT and CDR2 FYEKMQ come from the germline V gene (reference sequence). The DNA for the CDR3 is TGTGCCAGCAGCTTACGGACACACCGGTGGACCGGGGAGCTGTTTTTT. Translated: CASSLRTHRWTGELFF.

This clone has only a few counts. The chain couples TRBV24-1 to TRBJ2-5; 7 bases line up with TRBD2. This CDR3 spans 16 amino acids. The V gene end was trimmed by 7 bases and the J gene end by 2 bases; junction bases not matched to a gene: 12. The germline V gene has CDR1 KGHDR and CDR2 SFDVKD. CDR3 loop: CATSSWEGRTQETQYF. The CDR3 region has the DNA TGTGCCACCAGCTCCTGGGAGGGACGGACGCAAGAGACCCAGTACTTC.

In its sample, this clone was seen a few times. The chain has TRBV5-4 and TRBJ1-1; no definite D call. The CDR3 spans 11 residues. Trimming stripped 6 bases from V and 1 base from J, with 4 bases between. Germline V gives CDR1 SGHNT, CDR2 YYREEE (reference sequence). CDR3 loop: CASIWNTEAFF. CDR3 bases: TGTGCCAGCATATGGAACACTGAAGCTTTCTTT.

This clone was seen only once. Other nucleotide sequences in the sample specify the same CDR3. V gene TRBV5-4 combines with J gene TRBJ2-5; 11 bases line up with TRBD1. Germline CDR1 and CDR2: SGHNT and YYREEE (reference sequence). V shed 0 bases and J 4 bases; nucleotides not matched to a gene: 2. This CDR3 has 15 amino acids. The CDR3 loop is CASSLGGTGGETQYF. CDR3 in DNA: TGTGCCAGCAGCTTGGGGGGGACAGGGGGAGAGACCCAGTACTTC. The full variable domain, rest sourced from reference TRBV5-4 and TRBJ2-5, is ETGVTQSPTHLIKTRGQQVTLRCSSQSGHNTVSWYQQALGQGPQFIFQYYREEENGRGNFPPRFSGLQFPNYSSELNVNALELDDSALYLCASSLGGTGGETQYFGPGTRLLVL.

V and J are TRBV6-5 and TRBJ1-5; D remains ambiguous. Germline lookup yields CDR1 MNHEY and CDR2 SVGAGI. V lost 2 bases and J 0 bases, leaving 2 bases between the germline ends. The CDR3 is 13 residues long. The CDR3 loop is CASSYDSNQPQHF. The CDR3 DNA is TGTGCCAGCAGTTACGATAGCAATCAGCCCCAGCATTTT.

This clone has a handful of counts. The CDR3 ends on some other residue instead of the conserved phenylalanine or tryptophan, so this is likely a read error. The limits of the CDR3 on the DNA are not certain, so only TCRdb's listed CDR3 is given. This sequence joins TRBV11-2 and TRBJ1-2; TRBD1 reflects the table's D call only, with no check against the DNA. Germline-derived CDR1 and CDR2 are SGHAT and FQNNGV. The CDR3 totals 14 residues, both ends included. This CDR3 reads CASSLRTGRLFIHL.

The sample holds a few counts of this clone. V usage is TRBV9 and J usage is TRBJ2-5; tentatively, D is TRBD1 (6 bases). The ends were cut back, 0 bases at V and 5 bases at J, with 11 bases in the middle. Germline CDR1 reads SGDLS; CDR2 reads YYNGEE. There are 14 residues in the CDR3. CDR3: CASSVGHRVETQYF. CDR3 coding DNA: TGTGCCAGCAGCGTAGGGCACAGGGTCGAGACCCAGTACTTC.

This chain connects TRBV7-9 to TRBJ1-1, with TRBD1 identical over 7 bases. The CDR3 has 14 amino acids. Germline V gene data show CDR1 as SEHNR and CDR2 as FQNEAQ (reference sequence). Trimming took 7 bases from V and 5 from J; bases not matched to a gene: 10. This CDR3 reads CASTKTGPGTEAFF. CDR3 DNA: TGTGCCAGCACCAAGACAGGGCCGGGGACTGAAGCTTTCTTT.

This clone was counted only a few times. V and J are TRBV6-6 and TRBJ2-3; 7 bases line up with TRBD2. After removal of 5 bases from V and 3 bases from J, the junction contained 11 bases not matched to a gene. The CDR3 extends over 16 amino acids. From germline, CDR1 is MNHNY and CDR2 SVGAGI (reference sequence). The CDR3, as DNA: TGTGCCAGCAGTGGGCGGATGGGGGGGTGGACAGATACGCAGTATTTT. Translating it yields CASSGRMGGWTDTQYF.

The J gene is TRBJ2-7, the V gene TRBV3-1 (or the pseudogene TRBV3-2), with 7 nucleotides matching TRBD2. Germline V lookup: CDR1 LGHDT, CDR2 YNNKEL (reference sequence). This CDR3 region has 11 residues. V lost 4 bases, J lost 9 bases, and 3 bases stayed unmatched. CDR3: CASSRGEGQYF. CDR3 sequence (DNA): TGTGCCAGCAGCCGAGGGGAGGGGCAGTACTTC.

This clone was seen only a few times. V gene TRBV7-2 combines with J gene TRBJ2-3, with 10 bases aligning to TRBD2. The CDR3 contains 14 residues. Germline V gene data show CDR1 as SGHTA and CDR2 as FQGNSA. J lost 6 bases, V lost 6 bases, and 6 bases had no gene match. The CDR3 DNA is TGTGCCAGCAGACCACTAGCGGGAATCGATACGCAGTATTTT. Its translation is CASRPLAGIDTQYF.

This chain links TRBV6-2 or TRBV6-3 with TRBJ1-2, with TRBD1 matching over 7 bases. Germline V gene data show CDR1 as MNHEY and CDR2 as SVGEGT. The CDR3 contains 16 residues. The V and J ends lost 4 bases and 0 bases, in that order; junction bases with no gene match: 8. CDR3 coding DNA: TGTGCCAGCAGTTGGAACGACAGGGAGCCTAACTATGGCTACACCTTC. It yields the protein CASSWNDREPNYGYTF.

The J gene is TRBJ2-4, the V gene TRBV9, with D unclear. There are 17 residues in the CDR3. Germline V gene lookup returns CDR1 SGDLS and CDR2 YYNGEE. V dropped 0 bases and J dropped 4 bases, with 17 bases sitting between them. CDR3 in DNA: TGTGCCAGCAGCGTAGCTTATGATGGGATCGAAAAAAACATTCAGTACTTC. Encoded protein: CASSVAYDGIEKNIQYF.

The chain carries TRBV24-1 and TRBJ2-3; 7 positions agree with TRBD2. CDR3 length: 14 residues. Germline CDR1 KGHDR, CDR2 SFDVKD. V shed 9 bases, J shed 5 bases, and the junction held 10 bases outside the gene matches. In DNA, the CDR3 is TGTGCCACCTCGTCGGGGGGTTCAGGAGATACGCAGTATTTT. Translating gives CATSSGGSGDTQYF.

This clone was detected only a few times. This chain joins TRBV19 and TRBJ2-7; 12 bases are a match to TRBD2. Germline V gives CDR1 LNHDA, CDR2 SQIVND (reference sequence). V shed 6 bases and J 3 bases; nucleotides not matched to a gene: 6. CDR3 length: 15 amino acids. CDR3 sequence reads: CASSPGLAGNYEQYF. DNA for the CDR3: TGTGCCAGTAGCCCCGGACTAGCGGGAAACTACGAGCAGTACTTC.

The J gene is TRBJ2-7, the V gene TRBV28; a possible D gene is TRBD1 (6 bases). CDR1 is MDHEN, CDR2 SYDVKM, per germline. The CDR3 totals 14 residues. Trimming removed 2 bases from V and 2 bases from J, with 10 bases in between. CDR3 sequence (DNA): TGTGCCAGCAGTTTAGGCGGACAGACCTACGAGCAGTACTTC. It codes for CASSLGGQTYEQYF.

In its sample, this clone was seen once. V is TRBV11-2 and J is TRBJ1-2; D call uncertain. The CDR3 has 12 amino acids. Germline loops: CDR1 SGHAT, CDR2 FQNNGV. The germline V and J ends were trimmed by 3 bases and 6 bases, with 8 bases remaining between them. The CDR3 DNA sequence: TGTGCCAGCAGCTTCAGCTTAAATGGCTACACCTTC. Translating it yields CASSFSLNGYTF.